This T cell receptor (beta chain) was obtained from a study of beta chain features in type 1 diabetes. Isolated RNA was reverse transcribed in full, so expressed TCRB transcripts were sequenced. Assay: immunoSEQ multiplex PCR; the TCRdb copy retains only in-frame clones and omits some. The sample shows hundreds of thousands of clones, roughly 12% of them seen only once. Germline lookup yields CDR1 SGHVS and CDR2 FNYEAQ. Deletions cut 1 base from V and 3 bases from J, with 3 bases between. The CDR3 has 13 residues. On this clone: Its antigen is currently unknown.

Sorted populations were all over 95% pure. Broader study findings: Any PCR bias toward short templates would affect both groups alike. In every one of the four CD4+ subsets, TCRB CDR3s were moderately but significantly shorter in Type 1 diabetes patients. VDJ junctions from patients with type 1 diabetes contained fewer insertions and more deletions.

Sequencing was carried out using naive CD4+ T cells from blood. This chain joins TRBV7-6 and TRBJ2-2; D call uncertain. The TCR originated in a man between 18 and 29 years old with type 1 diabetes. CDR3 in amino acids: CASSLVDTGELFF. The DNA for the CDR3 is TGTGCCAGCAGCTTAGTGGACACCGGGGAGCTGTTTTTT. The complete variable domain, with remaining parts taken from reference TRBV7-6 and TRBJ2-2, reads GAGVSQSPRYKVTKRGQDVALRCDPISGHVSLYWYRQALGQGPEFLTYFNYEAQQDKSGLPNDRFSAERPEGSISTLTIQRTEQRDSAMYRCASSLVDTGELFFGEGSRLTVL.